This T cell receptor (beta chain) was obtained from a study of blood T cells in healthy people across ages. The second PCR ran about 6 to 12 cycles with a sample-barcoded 5' primer and J-beta primers. The template-switch adaptor, which had 12 random nucleotides, put a tag on each cDNA molecule. TCRdb itself ran the 5' RACE reads through MiXCR, one entry per CDR3 protein. The sample consists of roughly 1,000,000 distinct CDR3 sequences, around 27% of them appearing once. In its sample, this clonotype was seen a few times. The antigen remains unidentified. V was trimmed by 3 bases and J by 4 bases, leaving 12 bases between them. The length of the CDR3 is 14 residues. Findings and limits, study-wide: Measured against age, TCR beta diversity per million T cells decreased in a roughly linear manner.

This same sample was also part of a study on T cells of mothers and their children.

This rearrangement joins TRBV12-3 or TRBV12-4 to TRBJ1-2; weak D call: TRBD1 (6 bases). The sequencing sample was made of blood. The origin of this receptor is a girl aged 2-9 years in good health. The DNA for the CDR3 is TGTGCCAGCAGTTTCGGGGGCCTTGGCTATGGCTACACCTTC. It specifies CASSFGGLGYGYTF.